This T cell receptor (beta chain) is from a study of cytomegalovirus exposure and HLA in healthy donors. This clone came up once. Antigen unknown. Regarding the study as a whole: Reported results showed that the classifier diagnosed cytomegalovirus status with high specificity and sensitivity.

Some clones are missing from TCRdb's copy, which holds only in-frame ones; the method was immunoSEQ multiplex PCR. The sample yields 200,000 to 250,000 clones, roughly 87% seen once. The sequence derives from a man aged 18-30 years in good health and CMV-seropositive. Source material: PBMCs.

The chain's CDR3 is CASSLSSVYNEQFF. The CDR3 DNA sequence: TGCGCCAGCAGCTTATCTAGCGTCTACAATGAGCAGTTCTTC. The chain is built from TRBV5-1 and TRBJ2-1; perhaps TRBD2 as D (6 bases). The germline V gene has CDR1 SGHRS and CDR2 YFSETQ. Trimming took 2 bases from V and 3 from J, leaving 9 bases between them. This CDR3 spans 14 amino acids.